This TCR beta chain was observed in a study of T cells after yellow fever vaccination. Template-switching 5'RACE yielded the TCR cDNA; a universal primer site and UMIs were added in the process. TCRdb fed the 5' RACE reads into MiXCR, producing one record per CDR3 protein. The sample has a few hundred thousand distinct CDR3 sequences, 3% to 4% seen once. Of note for this clonotype: The antigen is unknown.

Germline-derived CDR1 and CDR2 are GTSNPN and SVGIG (reference sequence). The CDR3 is 14 residues long. After removal of 7 bases from V and 2 bases from J, the junction contained 7 bases not matched to a gene. Regarding the study as a whole: Abundant clonotypes from the bulk population could contaminate FACS-sorted repertoires.

The clonotype originates from a man younger than 35 who received the YFV17D yellow fever vaccine. The V call is TRBV30, the J call TRBJ2-4; 8 positions agree with TRBD1. This specimen consisted of CD4+ T cells sorted from PBMCs, obtained 10 days after the yellow fever booster vaccination. In DNA, the CDR3 is TGTGCCTCTGAGGACAGGGTGACCAAAAACATTCAGTACTTC. Protein: CASEDRVTKNIQYF.